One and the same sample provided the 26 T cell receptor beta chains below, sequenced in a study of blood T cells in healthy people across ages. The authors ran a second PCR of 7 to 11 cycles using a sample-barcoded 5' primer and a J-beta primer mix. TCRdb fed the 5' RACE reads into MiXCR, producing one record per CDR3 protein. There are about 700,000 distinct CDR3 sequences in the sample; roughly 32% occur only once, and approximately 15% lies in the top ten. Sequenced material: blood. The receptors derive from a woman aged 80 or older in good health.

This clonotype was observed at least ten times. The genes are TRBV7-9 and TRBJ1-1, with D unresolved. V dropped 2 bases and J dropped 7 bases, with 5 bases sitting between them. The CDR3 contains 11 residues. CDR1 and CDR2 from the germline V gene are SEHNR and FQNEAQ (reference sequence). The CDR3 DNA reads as TGTGCCAGCAGCTTATACGGTGAAGCTTTCTTT. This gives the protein CASSLYGEAFF.

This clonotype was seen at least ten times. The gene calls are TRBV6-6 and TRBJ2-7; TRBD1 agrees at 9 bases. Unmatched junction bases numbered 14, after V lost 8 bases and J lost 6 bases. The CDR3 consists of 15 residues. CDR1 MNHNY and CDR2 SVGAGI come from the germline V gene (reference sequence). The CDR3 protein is CASSQTGTGIGEQYF. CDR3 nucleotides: TGTGCCAGCTCACAAACCGGGACAGGGATAGGCGAGCAGTACTTC.

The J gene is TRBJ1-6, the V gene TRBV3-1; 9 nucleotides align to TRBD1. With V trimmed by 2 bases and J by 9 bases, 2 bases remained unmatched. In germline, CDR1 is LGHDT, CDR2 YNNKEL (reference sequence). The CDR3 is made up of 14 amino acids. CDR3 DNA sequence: TGTGCCAGCAGCCAATGGACAGGGGCTTCACCCCTCCACTTT. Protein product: CASSQWTGASPLHF. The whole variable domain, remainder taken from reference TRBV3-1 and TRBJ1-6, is DTAVSQTPKYLVTQMGNDKSIKCEQNLGHDTMYWYKQDSKKFLKIMFSYNNKELIINETVPNRFSPKSPDKAHLNLHINSLELGDSAVYFCASSQWTGASPLHFGNGTRLTVT.

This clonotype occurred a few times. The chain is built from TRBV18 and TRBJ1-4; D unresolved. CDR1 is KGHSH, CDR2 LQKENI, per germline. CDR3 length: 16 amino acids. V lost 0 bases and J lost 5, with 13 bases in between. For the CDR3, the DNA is TGTGCCAGCTCACCACCGTTTCGGCCTTTAAATGAAAAACTGTTTTTT. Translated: CASSPPFRPLNEKLFF. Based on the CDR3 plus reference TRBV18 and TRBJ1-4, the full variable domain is NAGVMQNPRHLVRRRGQEARLRCSPMKGHSHVYWYRQLPEEGLKFMVYLQKENIIDESGMPKERFSAEFPKEGPSILRIQQVVRGDSAAYFCASSPPFRPLNEKLFFGSGTQLSVL.

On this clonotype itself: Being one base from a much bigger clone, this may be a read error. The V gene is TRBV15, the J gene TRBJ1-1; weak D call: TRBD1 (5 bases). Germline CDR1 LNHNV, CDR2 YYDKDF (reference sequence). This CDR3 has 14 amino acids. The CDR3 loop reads CATNRGHSNTEAFF. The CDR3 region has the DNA TGTGCCACCAACAGAGGACATTCGAACACTGAAGCTTTCTTT.

CDR3 coding DNA: TGCGCCAGCAGTGAACGACTAGTGCCCCTAATCCCAGATACGCAGTATTTT. Translated: CASSERLVPLIPDTQYF. The chain joins TRBV10-2 to TRBJ2-3, with D possibly matching TRBD2 (6 bases). CDR3 size: 17 residues. V lost 3 bases, J lost 4 bases, and 20 bases lay in between. Germline-derived CDR1 and CDR2 are WSHSY and SAAADI.

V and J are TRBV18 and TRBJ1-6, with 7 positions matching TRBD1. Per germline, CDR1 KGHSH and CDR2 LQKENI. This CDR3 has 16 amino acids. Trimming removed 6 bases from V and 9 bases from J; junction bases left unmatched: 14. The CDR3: CASSAWTGQAGSPLHF. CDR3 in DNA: TGTGCCAGCTCGGCTTGGACTGGACAGGCGGGTTCACCCCTCCACTTT.

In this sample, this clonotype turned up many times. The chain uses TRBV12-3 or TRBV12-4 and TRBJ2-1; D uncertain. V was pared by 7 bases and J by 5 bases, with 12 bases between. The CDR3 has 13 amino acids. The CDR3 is CASTLVQDNEQFF. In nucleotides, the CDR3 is TGTGCCAGCACCTTAGTTCAGGACAATGAGCAGTTCTTC.

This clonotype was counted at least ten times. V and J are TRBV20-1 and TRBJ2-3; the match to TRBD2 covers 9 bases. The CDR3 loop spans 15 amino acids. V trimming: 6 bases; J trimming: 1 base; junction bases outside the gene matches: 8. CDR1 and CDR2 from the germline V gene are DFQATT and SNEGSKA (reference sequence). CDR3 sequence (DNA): TGCAGTGCCCGGGTGGCTAGCGGGGGCACAGATACGCAGTATTTT. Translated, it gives CSARVASGGTDTQYF.

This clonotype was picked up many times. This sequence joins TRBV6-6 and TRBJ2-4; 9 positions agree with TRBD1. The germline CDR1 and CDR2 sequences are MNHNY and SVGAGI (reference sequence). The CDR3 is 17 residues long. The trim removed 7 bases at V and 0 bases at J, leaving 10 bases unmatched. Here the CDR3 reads CASTGTGLSSAKNIQYF. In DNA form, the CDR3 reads TGTGCCAGCACCGGGACAGGGTTGTCTTCAGCCAAAAACATTCAGTACTTC.

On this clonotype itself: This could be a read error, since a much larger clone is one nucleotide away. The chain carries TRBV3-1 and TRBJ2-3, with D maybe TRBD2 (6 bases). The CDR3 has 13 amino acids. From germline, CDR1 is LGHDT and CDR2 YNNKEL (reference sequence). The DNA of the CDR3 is TGTGCCAGCAGGGGACTCGGCGGAGATACGCAGGATTTT. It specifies CASRGLGGDTQDF.

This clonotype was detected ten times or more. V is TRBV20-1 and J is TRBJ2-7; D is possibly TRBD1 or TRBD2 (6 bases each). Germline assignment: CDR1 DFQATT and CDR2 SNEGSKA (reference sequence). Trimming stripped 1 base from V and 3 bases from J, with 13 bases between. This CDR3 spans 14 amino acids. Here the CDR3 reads CSARGNRGLYEQYF. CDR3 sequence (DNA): TGCAGTGCTAGAGGGAATCGGGGGCTCTACGAGCAGTACTTC.

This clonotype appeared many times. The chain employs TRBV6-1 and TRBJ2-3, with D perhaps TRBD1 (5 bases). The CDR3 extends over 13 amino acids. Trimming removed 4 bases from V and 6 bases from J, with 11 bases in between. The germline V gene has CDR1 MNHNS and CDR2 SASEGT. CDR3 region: CASSGERGDTQYF. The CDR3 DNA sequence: TGTGCCAGCAGTGGTGAAAGGGGCGATACGCAGTATTTT.

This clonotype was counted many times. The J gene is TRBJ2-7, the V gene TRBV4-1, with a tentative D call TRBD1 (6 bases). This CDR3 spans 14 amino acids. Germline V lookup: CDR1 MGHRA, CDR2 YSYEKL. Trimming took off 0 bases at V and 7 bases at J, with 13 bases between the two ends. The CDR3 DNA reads TGCGCCAGCAGCCAAGATTGGCCAGGGGTTGAGCAGTACTTC. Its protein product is CASSQDWPGVEQYF.

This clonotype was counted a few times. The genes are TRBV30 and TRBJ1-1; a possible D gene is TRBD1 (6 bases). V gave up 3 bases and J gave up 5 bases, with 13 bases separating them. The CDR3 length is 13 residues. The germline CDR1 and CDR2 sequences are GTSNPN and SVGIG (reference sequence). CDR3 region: CAWSRTAPTEAFF. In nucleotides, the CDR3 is TGTGCCTGGAGCCGGACAGCCCCTACTGAAGCTTTCTTT.

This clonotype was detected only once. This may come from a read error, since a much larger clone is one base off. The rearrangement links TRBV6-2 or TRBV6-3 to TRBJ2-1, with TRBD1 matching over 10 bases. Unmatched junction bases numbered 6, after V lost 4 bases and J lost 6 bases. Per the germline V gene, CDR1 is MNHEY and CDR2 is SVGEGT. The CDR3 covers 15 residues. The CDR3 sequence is CASSSRQGASNEQFF. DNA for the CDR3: TGTGCCAGCAGTTCCCGACAGGGGGCGAGCAATGAGCAGTTCTTC.

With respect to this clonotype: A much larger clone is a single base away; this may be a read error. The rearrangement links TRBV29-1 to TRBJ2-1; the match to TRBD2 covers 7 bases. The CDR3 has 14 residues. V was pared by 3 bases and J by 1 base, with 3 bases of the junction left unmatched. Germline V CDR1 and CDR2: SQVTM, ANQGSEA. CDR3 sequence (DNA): TGCAGCGTTGAGGTGCGGGGGTCCTACAATGAGCAGTTCTTC. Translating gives CSVEVRGSYNEQFF.

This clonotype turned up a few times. As DNA, the CDR3 is TGTGCCATCAGTGAGGGCAGGGGGAACACTGAAGCTTTCTTT. The encoded protein is CAISEGRGNTEAFF. The V gene is TRBV10-3, the J gene TRBJ1-1, with D tentatively TRBD1 (6 bases). The CDR3 contains 14 residues. The V gene lost 2 bases and the J gene lost 1 base, with 8 bases spanning the gap. The V gene's germline CDR1 is ENHRY and CDR2 SYGVKD.

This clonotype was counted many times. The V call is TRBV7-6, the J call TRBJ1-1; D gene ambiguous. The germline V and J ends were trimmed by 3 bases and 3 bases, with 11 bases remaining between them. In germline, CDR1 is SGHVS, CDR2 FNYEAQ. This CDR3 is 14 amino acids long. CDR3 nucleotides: TGTGCCAGCAGCTTGGCGGTCAGCGACACTGAAGCTTTCTTT. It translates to CASSLAVSDTEAFF. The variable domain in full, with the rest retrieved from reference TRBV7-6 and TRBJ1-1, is GAGVSQSPRYKVTKRGQDVALRCDPISGHVSLYWYRQALGQGPEFLTYFNYEAQQDKSGLPNDRFSAERPEGSISTLTIQRTEQRDSAMYRCASSLAVSDTEAFFGQGTRLTVV.

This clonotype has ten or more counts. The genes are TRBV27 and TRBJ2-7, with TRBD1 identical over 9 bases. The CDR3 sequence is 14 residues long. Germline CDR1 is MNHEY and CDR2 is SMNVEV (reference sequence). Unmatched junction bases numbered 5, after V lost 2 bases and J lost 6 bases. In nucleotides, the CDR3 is TGTGCCAGCAGTTTAACCCGACAGGGGGGCGAGCAGTACTTC. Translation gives CASSLTRQGGEQYF.

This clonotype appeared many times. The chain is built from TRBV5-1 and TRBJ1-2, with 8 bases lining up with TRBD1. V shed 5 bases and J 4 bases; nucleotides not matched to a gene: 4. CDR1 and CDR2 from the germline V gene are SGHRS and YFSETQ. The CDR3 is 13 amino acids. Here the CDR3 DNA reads TGCGCCAGCAGGACAGGGGACGGCTATGGCTACACCTTC. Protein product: CASRTGDGYGYTF.

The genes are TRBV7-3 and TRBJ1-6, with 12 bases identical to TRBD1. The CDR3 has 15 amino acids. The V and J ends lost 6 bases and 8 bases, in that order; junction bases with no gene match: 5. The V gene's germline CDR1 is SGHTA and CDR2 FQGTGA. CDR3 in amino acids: CASRRDRGPYSPLHF. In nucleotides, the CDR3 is TGTGCCAGCAGACGGGACAGGGGGCCTTATTCACCCCTCCACTTT.

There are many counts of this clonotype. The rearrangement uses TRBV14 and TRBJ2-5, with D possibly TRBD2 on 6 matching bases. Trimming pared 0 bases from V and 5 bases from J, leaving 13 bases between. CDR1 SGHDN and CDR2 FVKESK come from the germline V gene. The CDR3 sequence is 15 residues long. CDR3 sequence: CASSQDRRGKETQYF. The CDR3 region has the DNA TGTGCCAGCAGCCAAGATCGGCGGGGAAAGGAGACCCAGTACTTC.

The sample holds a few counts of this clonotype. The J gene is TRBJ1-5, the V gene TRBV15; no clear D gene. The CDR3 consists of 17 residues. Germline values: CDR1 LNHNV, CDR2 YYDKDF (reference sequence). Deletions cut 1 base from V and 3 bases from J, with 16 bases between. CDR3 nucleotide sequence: TGTGCCACCAGCAGAGGCCCGGGTTTTGGGATCAATCAGCCCCAGCATTTT. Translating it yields CATSRGPGFGINQPQHF.

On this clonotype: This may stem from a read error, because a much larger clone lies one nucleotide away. The CDR3 sequence is CASRQKETQYF. Written as DNA, the CDR3 is TGTGCCAGCAGGCAGAAAGAGACCCAGTACTTC. The chain has TRBV6-2 or TRBV6-3 and TRBJ2-5; D ambiguous. The CDR3 runs to 11 residues. The germline CDR1 and CDR2 sequences are MNHEY and SVGEGT. The V end lost 6 bases, the J end lost 3 bases, and 5 bases lay between the germline ends.

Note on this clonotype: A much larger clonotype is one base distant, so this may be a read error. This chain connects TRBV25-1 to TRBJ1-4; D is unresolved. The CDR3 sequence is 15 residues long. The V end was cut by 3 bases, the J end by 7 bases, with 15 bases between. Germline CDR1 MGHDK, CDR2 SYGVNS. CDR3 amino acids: CASSDRRGAGEKLFF. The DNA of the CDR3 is TGTGCCAGCAGTGATCGGAGAGGAGCGGGTGAAAAACTGTTTTTT.